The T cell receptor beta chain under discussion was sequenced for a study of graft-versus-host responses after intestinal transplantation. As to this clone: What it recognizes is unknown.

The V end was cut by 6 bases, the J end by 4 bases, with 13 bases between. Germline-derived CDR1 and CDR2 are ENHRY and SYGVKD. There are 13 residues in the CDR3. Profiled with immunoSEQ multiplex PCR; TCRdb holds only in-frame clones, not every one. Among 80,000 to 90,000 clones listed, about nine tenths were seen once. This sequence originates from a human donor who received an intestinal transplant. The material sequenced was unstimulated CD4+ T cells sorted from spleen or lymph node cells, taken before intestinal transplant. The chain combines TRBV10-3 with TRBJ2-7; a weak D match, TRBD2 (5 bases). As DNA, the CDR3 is TGTGCCATCAGCGAGGGAGACCGATACGAGCAGTACTTC. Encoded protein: CAISEGDRYEQYF.